Below are 20 T cell receptor beta chains sequenced from a single sample in a study of T cells after yellow fever vaccination. In TCRdb, the 5' RACE reads were re-called with MiXCR into one record per CDR3 protein. Seen here are about 110,000 distinct CDR3 sequences, 7% to 8.5% observed once, and the top ten hold about 25%. Material: CD8+ T cells sorted from PBMCs, obtained 45 days after the yellow fever booster vaccination. The source of these receptors is a man under 40 who received the YFV17D yellow fever vaccine.

The chain employs TRBV30 and TRBJ1-2, with D perhaps matching TRBD1 (6 bases). Trimming stripped 6 bases from V and 4 bases from J, with 9 bases between. The CDR3 consists of 11 residues. CDR1 and CDR2 (germline): GTSNPN, SVGIG (reference sequence). The DNA of the CDR3 is TGTGCCTGTGGACAGCCCTATGGCTACACCTTC. Its protein product is CACGQPYGYTF.

This clonotype was seen at least ten times. The CDR3 sequence is CAIPGRGETQYF. CDR3 nucleotide sequence: TGTGCCATCCCCGGTAGGGGGGAGACCCAGTACTTC. This chain links TRBV12-3 or TRBV12-4 with TRBJ2-5; TRBD1 is a possible D gene (6 bases). V shed 10 bases and J shed 5 bases, with 14 bases lying between them. This CDR3 is built from 12 residues.

Written as DNA, the CDR3 is TGTGCCAGTAGTATAGACCCCGGGACAGAGAACACTGAAGCTTTCTTT. Amino acid sequence: CASSIDPGTENTEAFF. The rearrangement uses TRBV19 and TRBJ1-1, with TRBD1 matching 7 bases. Germline values: CDR1 LNHDA, CDR2 SQIVND (reference sequence). The V and J ends lost 0 bases and 1 base, in that order; junction bases with no gene match: 5. There are 16 residues in the CDR3.

This clonotype was recorded many times. The rearrangement uses TRBV2 and TRBJ2-7, with TRBD2 identical over 8 bases. V lost 10 bases to trimming and J lost 2 bases; unmatched junction nucleotides: 10. The CDR3 length is 14 residues. Germline V gene data show CDR1 as SNHLY and CDR2 as FYNNEI. The CDR3 DNA is TGTGCCATAACCGGTCGGGAGGGCCCCTACGAGCAGTACTTC. Translation gives CAITGREGPYEQYF.

The chain is built from TRBV6-6 and TRBJ2-1; 8 bases map to TRBD2. V shed 6 bases and J 8 bases; nucleotides not matched to a gene: 6. Germline CDR1 is MNHNY and CDR2 is SVGAGI (reference sequence). This CDR3 comprises 13 residues. The CDR3 nucleotides read TGTGCCAGCAGGCCGGGAGGGTGGGATGAGCAGTTCTTC. It translates to CASRPGGWDEQFF.

This clonotype was observed at least ten times. The chain recombines TRBV4-2 with TRBJ2-1, with D maybe TRBD1 (6 bases). The germline gives CDR1 LGHNA, CDR2 YNFKEQ. This CDR3 comprises 16 residues. V shed 0 bases and J shed 4 bases, with 13 bases lying between them. The CDR3 sequence is CASSQDRTAEYNEQFF. In DNA, the CDR3 is TGTGCCAGCAGCCAAGATAGGACAGCCGAGTACAATGAGCAGTTCTTC.

The chain uses TRBV29-1 and TRBJ2-7, with D possibly matching TRBD2 (5 bases). This CDR3 has 12 amino acids. V gave up 6 bases and J gave up 1 base, with 10 bases separating them. CDR1 and CDR2 from the germline V gene are SQVTM and ANQGSEA. This chain's CDR3 is CSVQDLSYEQYF. The CDR3 DNA sequence: TGCAGCGTCCAGGACTTGTCCTACGAGCAGTACTTC.

This clonotype was picked up a small number of times. The chain links TRBV7-2 to TRBJ1-1; possible D gene TRBD1, 6 bases. Trimming shortened V by 5 bases and J by 4 bases, and 11 bases separated the two germline ends. The CDR3 has 13 residues. Germline CDR1 reads SGHTA; CDR2 reads FQGNSA. The CDR3 protein is CASSITGLTEAFF. Written as DNA, the CDR3 is TGTGCCAGCAGCATTACAGGGCTCACTGAAGCTTTCTTT.

This clonotype was seen more than once but under ten times. The chain uses TRBV7-9 and TRBJ1-1, with 7 positions matching TRBD1. The CDR3 spans 14 residues. The trim removed 3 bases at V and 1 base at J, leaving 2 bases unmatched. CDR1 is SEHNR, CDR2 FQNEAQ, per germline (reference sequence). The CDR3 sequence: CASSFTGENTEAFF. DNA of the CDR3: TGTGCCAGCAGCTTTACAGGGGAGAACACTGAAGCTTTCTTT.

This clonotype was seen ten or more times. The V gene is TRBV4-3, the J gene TRBJ2-1; a weak D match, TRBD2 (5 bases). Trimming cost V 0 bases and J 9 bases, with 9 bases left between them. The germline V gene encodes CDR1 LGHNA and CDR2 YSLEER. CDR3 length: 13 residues. In nucleotides, the CDR3 is TGCGCCAGCAGCCAAGACCAGCTAGCTGAGCAGTTCTTC. It encodes CASSQDQLAEQFF.

Ten or more counts support this clonotype. The chain joins TRBV20-1 to TRBJ1-5; maybe TRBD1 (6 bases). This CDR3 is 13 amino acids long. The V and J ends lost 5 bases and 5 bases respectively, with 13 bases between them. Germline V gives CDR1 DFQATT, CDR2 SNEGSKA (reference sequence). The CDR3 reads CSADATGHQPQHF. Here the CDR3 DNA reads TGCAGTGCTGACGCTACAGGGCATCAGCCCCAGCATTTT.

A remark on this clonotype: It may be a read error: a sequence one base away is much more abundant. The chain recombines TRBV4-3 with TRBJ2-1; TRBD1 is a possible D gene (5 bases). The CDR3 is 13 residues long. Germline CDR1 and CDR2: LGHNA and YSLEER. Here the CDR3 reads CASGQVGDNEQFF. The CDR3 DNA follows: TGCGCCAGCGGCCAAGTAGGGGACAATGAGCAGTTCTTC.

This clonotype has more than one count but fewer than ten. This sequence joins TRBV18 and TRBJ2-3; D unclear. Germline V gene sequence: CDR1 KGHSH, CDR2 LQKENI. V shed 2 bases and J shed 1 base, with 10 bases lying between them. The length of the CDR3 is 15 residues. Here the CDR3 DNA reads TGTGCCAGCTCACCATTGGCCAGCGGCACAGATACGCAGTATTTT. Amino acid sequence: CASSPLASGTDTQYF. Full variable domain (outside the CDR3, taken from reference TRBV18 and TRBJ2-3): NAGVMQNPRHLVRRRGQEARLRCSPMKGHSHVYWYRQLPEEGLKFMVYLQKENIIDESGMPKERFSAEFPKEGPSILRIQQVVRGDSAAYFCASSPLASGTDTQYFGPGTRLTVL.

The rearrangement links TRBV3-1 to TRBJ1-2; D call uncertain. CDR1 is LGHDT, CDR2 YNNKEL, per germline (reference sequence). V lost 0 bases, J lost 14 bases, and 10 bases lay in between. This CDR3 is built from 11 residues. CDR3 amino acids: CASSQDVWPTF. The CDR3 DNA reads as TGTGCCAGCAGCCAAGACGTATGGCCGACCTTC.

This clonotype occurred many times. The J gene is TRBJ2-3, the V gene TRBV12-3 or TRBV12-4, with D hard to call. This CDR3 has 10 amino acids. V shed 8 bases and J shed 8 bases, with 8 bases lying between them. CDR3 sequence reads: CASGVGTQYF. Here the CDR3 DNA reads TGTGCCAGCGGAGTGGGTACGCAGTATTTT.

This chain connects TRBV28 to TRBJ2-5, with 15 bases that match TRBD2. The CDR3 contains 19 residues. Germline V lookup: CDR1 MDHEN, CDR2 SYDVKM. V lost 6 bases and J lost 2; bases outside the gene matches: 13. This CDR3 reads CASSPTGLAGGGVQETQYF. CDR3 in DNA: TGTGCCAGCAGCCCGACGGGACTAGCGGGAGGAGGGGTTCAAGAGACCCAGTACTTC.

The chain links TRBV7-3 to TRBJ2-5; no firm D call. Germline V gives CDR1 SGHTA, CDR2 FQGTGA. The CDR3 totals 13 residues. The V gene lost 4 bases and the J gene lost 4 bases, with 10 bases spanning the gap. The CDR3 DNA is TGTGCCAGCAGCTCGTTAGGTGTAGAGACCCAGTACTTC. Residues: CASSSLGVETQYF.

This clonotype came up a few times. This chain links TRBV2 with TRBJ1-5; no definite D call. The CDR3 runs to 11 residues. The V and J ends lost 1 base and 10 bases respectively, with 5 bases between them. Germline V CDR1 and CDR2: SNHLY, FYNNEI. The CDR3 nucleotides read TGTGCCAGCAGTGAAGGCAAACCCCAGCATTTT. It is translated as CASSEGKPQHF.

The chain employs TRBV5-1 and TRBJ2-7; 7 bases are a match to TRBD1. The CDR3 consists of 12 residues. The V and J ends lost 7 bases and 3 bases, in that order; junction bases with no gene match: 4. Germline loops: CDR1 SGHRS, CDR2 YFSETQ. CDR3 nucleotide sequence: TGCGCCAGCGAAGGACAGGACTACGAGCAGTACTTC. Its protein product is CASEGQDYEQYF. Using reference TRBV5-1 and TRBJ2-7 for the parts outside the CDR3, the full variable domain is KAGVTQTPRYLIKTRGQQVTLSCSPISGHRSVSWYQQTPGQGLQFLFEYFSETQRNKGNFPGRFSGRQFSNSRSEMNVSTLELGDSALYLCASEGQDYEQYFGPGTRLTVT.

In this sample, this clonotype turned up many times. V is TRBV12-3 or TRBV12-4 and J is TRBJ2-7, with D perhaps TRBD1 (5 bases). Trimming pared 6 bases from V and 10 bases from J, leaving 13 bases between. CDR3 length equals 11 residues. The CDR3 DNA sequence: TGTGCCAGCAGCCCCGACAGTAAACAGTACTTC. Translation: CASSPDSKQYF.